The 15 T cell receptor beta chains below all came from one sample that was sequenced in a study of cytomegalovirus exposure and HLA in healthy donors. Clones were sequenced by immunoSEQ multiplex PCR, and TCRdb holds only the in-frame ones, with some missing. The repertoire holds some 130,000 clones, with approximately 94% as singletons. Sequencing used PBMCs. The receptors were gathered from a man aged 18 to 30 in good health and CMV-seropositive.

The J gene is TRBJ2-4, the V gene TRBV7-9, with 10 bases lining up with TRBD2. This CDR3 has 14 residues. The V gene end was trimmed by 5 bases and the J gene end by 7 bases; junction bases not matched to a gene: 5. The germline V gene has CDR1 SEHNR and CDR2 FQNEAQ (reference sequence). The CDR3 here is CASSPGLAENIQYF. The CDR3 DNA sequence: TGTGCCAGCAGCCCCGGACTAGCGGAGAACATTCAGTACTTC.

V usage is TRBV19 and J usage is TRBJ2-7; 10 positions match TRBD2. Losses at the gene ends were 2 bases for V and 4 bases for J; bases not matched to a gene: 5. This CDR3 has 15 residues. Germline V lookup: CDR1 LNHDA, CDR2 SQIVND (reference sequence). The CDR3 reads CASSIRASGSYEQYF. CDR3 coding DNA: TGTGCCAGTAGTATAAGGGCTAGCGGGAGTTACGAGCAGTACTTC.

The chain has TRBV28 and TRBJ2-5; possible D gene TRBD2, 6 bases. The CDR3 length is 18 residues. The V gene lost 5 bases and the J gene lost 5 bases, with 27 bases spanning the gap. CDR1 MDHEN and CDR2 SYDVKM come from the germline V gene. The CDR3 reads CASSGLVRRRRGGETQYF. The CDR3 DNA reads TGTGCCAGCAGTGGTCTCGTTCGGCGGAGGCGGGGCGGGGAGACCCAGTACTTC.

Written as DNA, the CDR3 is TGTGCCAGCAGCACCCCCGGGTCCGCCGCCTACGAGCAGTACTTC. Protein: CASSTPGSAAYEQYF. The V and J genes are TRBV28 and TRBJ2-7; D not resolved. The germline gives CDR1 MDHEN, CDR2 SYDVKM. Trimming removed 6 bases at V and 2 bases at J, with 17 bases between. The length of the CDR3 is 15 residues.

J is TRBJ1-2 and V is TRBV6-5; D might be TRBD1 (6 bases). This CDR3 contains 14 residues. Trimming removed 6 bases from V and 1 base from J, with 12 bases in between. Germline V gene sequence: CDR1 MNHEY, CDR2 SVGAGI. CDR3 bases: TGTGCCAGCAGGAGGGGGTCGGGTAACTATGGCTACACCTTC. This translates into CASRRGSGNYGYTF.

This chain connects TRBV27 to TRBJ2-7; possibly TRBD1 for D (6 bases). Trimming stripped 6 bases from V and 7 bases from J, with 19 bases between. CDR3 length: 14 amino acids. Germline lookup yields CDR1 MNHEY and CDR2 SMNVEV (reference sequence). CDR3 nucleotides: TGTGCCAGCAGGGGTTCCGGGACCAGGGGAGAGCAGTACTTC. Translation: CASRGSGTRGEQYF.

This clone was seen once. V is TRBV5-1 and J is TRBJ2-5; 7 bases fit TRBD2. V gave up 5 bases and J gave up 3 bases; unmatched junction bases: 4. The CDR3 length is 13 residues. CDR1 SGHRS and CDR2 YFSETQ come from the germline V gene. The CDR3 coding sequence is TGCGCCAGCAGGATCCGGGGGGAAGAGACCCAGTACTTC. Translation gives CASRIRGEETQYF.

This chain connects TRBV7-6 to TRBJ1-2; D gene unclear. The CDR3 extends over 13 amino acids. The germline V gene encodes CDR1 SGHVS and CDR2 FNYEAQ. V shed 5 bases and J shed 4 bases, with 11 bases lying between them. The CDR3 is CASSPIQLYGYTF. CDR3 nucleotides: TGTGCCAGCAGCCCAATACAGCTCTATGGCTACACCTTC.

The chain is built from TRBV4-1 and TRBJ1-6, with D perhaps matching TRBD1 (5 bases). The ends were cut back, 6 bases at V and 9 bases at J, with 18 bases in the middle. Per germline, CDR1 MGHRA and CDR2 YSYEKL. The CDR3 spans 15 residues. For the CDR3, the DNA is TGCGCCAGCAGTCTTCAGGGCGACAGTGGTTCACCCCTCCACTTT. It is translated as CASSLQGDSGSPLHF.

V usage is TRBV7-2 and J usage is TRBJ2-7; D is possibly TRBD2 (6 bases). The CDR3 runs 15 residues. In germline, CDR1 is SGHTA, CDR2 FQGNSA. V dropped 6 bases and J dropped 1 base, with 16 bases sitting between them. CDR3 nucleotides: TGTGCCAGCAGGCCCCCCGGGACTCGGTCCTACGAGCAGTACTTC. Its protein product is CASRPPGTRSYEQYF.

The sample holds a few counts of this clone. V and J are TRBV2 and TRBJ2-7, with 10 positions matching TRBD2. Per germline, CDR1 SNHLY and CDR2 FYNNEI. This CDR3 has 16 amino acids. V lost 4 bases to trimming and J lost 6 bases; unmatched junction nucleotides: 12. As DNA, the CDR3 is TGTGCCAGCAGTGGGGGACCCGGGACTAGCGTGGTCGAGCAGTACTTC. Translating it yields CASSGGPGTSVVEQYF.

The V gene is TRBV5-4, the J gene TRBJ1-1, with 9 bases identical to TRBD1. Trimming removed 4 bases from V and 6 bases from J; junction bases left unmatched: 4. The CDR3 has 13 amino acids. Germline V gene data show CDR1 as SGHNT and CDR2 as YYREEE (reference sequence). The chain's CDR3 is CASSPRQGAEAFF. Here the CDR3 DNA reads TGTGCCAGCAGCCCGAGACAGGGGGCTGAAGCTTTCTTT.

This chain joins TRBV14 and TRBJ1-2; D gene unclear. The germline V and J ends were trimmed by 0 bases and 3 bases, with 11 bases remaining between them. Germline CDR1 is SGHDN and CDR2 is FVKESK. The CDR3 consists of 15 residues. Here the CDR3 DNA reads TGTGCCAGCAGCCAAGATCTCAGGTTTCACTATGGCTACACCTTC. Translating gives CASSQDLRFHYGYTF.

CDR3 residues: CASSLGPRTGVEKLFF. CDR3 DNA: TGTGCCAGCAGTTTGGGCCCCCGGACAGGGGTTGAAAAACTGTTTTTT. This rearrangement joins TRBV27 to TRBJ1-4, with TRBD1 matching 9 bases. V trimming: 3 bases; J trimming: 7 bases; junction bases outside the gene matches: 9. Looked up from germline, CDR1 is MNHEY and CDR2 is SMNVEV (reference sequence). The CDR3 spans 16 residues.

V is TRBV28 and J is TRBJ2-2; tentative D call: TRBD2 (6 bases). Trimming stripped 5 bases from V and 5 bases from J, with 15 bases between. The CDR3 has 15 amino acids. Germline V gene lookup returns CDR1 MDHEN and CDR2 SYDVKM. The CDR3 spells CASSRPGDGTGELFF. As DNA, the CDR3 is TGTGCCAGCAGTCGGCCGGGAGACGGGACCGGGGAGCTGTTTTTT.